This T cell receptor (beta chain) was obtained from a study of cytotoxic CD8 clonotypes in ibrutinib-treated CLL. A remark on this clone: Its antigen is still unknown.

Study outcomes and limitations: Baseline values of clonality outstripped age-matched healthy donors and followed circulating CD8+ T-cell counts.

Generated by immunoSEQ multiplex PCR, the TCRdb table keeps only in-frame clones and is missing some. This sample has 110,000 to 150,000 clones, with 76% found just once. Trimming took 3 bases from V and 2 from J, leaving 0 bases between them. Per the germline V gene, CDR1 is SGHRS and CDR2 is YFSETQ. There are 10 residues in the CDR3. This TCR was recovered from a human donor with chronic lymphocytic leukemia. The material sequenced was PBMCs, taken after 24 months of ibrutinib treatment. V and J are TRBV5-1 and TRBJ2-7, with no clear D. CDR3 amino acids: CASSSYEQYF. The CDR3 DNA is TGCGCCAGCAGCTCCTACGAGCAGTACTTC.